This T cell receptor beta chain was sequenced in a study of T-cell reconstitution after alpha-beta-depleted transplantation in children. V was clipped by 0 bases and J by 5 bases; unmatched bases: 8. Germline CDR1 reads LGHNA; CDR2 reads YSLEER. CDR3 length equals 16 residues. Unique molecular identifiers were used to barcode this TCRbeta library. One entry per CDR3 protein, called by TCRdb with MiXCR from the PCR reads. This table has about 610,000 distinct CDR3 sequences, about 11% appearing once. The chain uses TRBV4-3 and TRBJ2-5, with 8 bases identical to TRBD2. The sequence came from a human donor who donated a stem cell graft to a child with acute myeloid leukemia. Sequences were derived from PBMCs from the stem cell graft donor, sampled from the stem cell graft. The CDR3 DNA follows: TGCGCCAGCAGCCAAGATAGGCTCGGGAGGGCTGAGACCCAGTACTTC. Translating it yields CASSQDRLGRAETQYF.